The next 6 T cell receptor beta chains were all read from a single sample in a study of blood T cells in healthy people across ages. Through a sample-barcoded 5' primer and a J-beta primer mix, a second PCR was run for 7 to 11 cycles. MiXCR was run by TCRdb on the 5' RACE reads, yielding one entry per CDR3 protein. Here the sample spans approximately 1,000,000 distinct CDR3 sequences, roughly 45% being singletons. Input material: blood. The receptors were sampled from a woman aged 60-70 years in good health.

Note on this clonotype: With a much larger clone just one base away, this may be a read error. CDR3 sequence (DNA): TGTGCCAGCAGTTTTCTCGGGGGGAGCTACAATGAGCAGTACTTC. Its protein product is CASSFLGGSYNEQYF. The V and J genes are TRBV27 and TRBJ2-1; TRBD2 matches 7 bases. Gene TRBJ2-7 matches the end of the DNA better, so the J call may be wrong. Germline V gene sequence: CDR1 MNHEY, CDR2 SMNVEV (reference sequence). This CDR3 contains 15 residues.

This clonotype occurred a few times. The chain combines TRBV29-1 with TRBJ1-1, with a tentative D call TRBD1 (5 bases). Trimming stripped 6 bases from V and 8 bases from J, with 10 bases between. The CDR3 has 10 residues. Looked up from germline, CDR1 is SQVTM and CDR2 is ANQGSEA. CDR3 nucleotide sequence: TGCAGCGTAGGCAACAGGGAAGCTTTCTTT. Translation gives CSVGNREAFF.

V gene TRBV6-2 or TRBV6-3 combines with J gene TRBJ2-7, with TRBD2 matching over 8 bases. J was trimmed by 12 bases and V by 2 bases; bases with no gene match: 9. CDR3 size: 13 residues. CDR1 is MNHEY and CDR2 is SVGEGT in the germline V gene. The CDR3 protein is CASSYKSGGTRYF. The CDR3 nucleotides read TGTGCCAGCAGTTACAAGAGCGGGGGAACTCGGTACTTC.

This rearrangement joins TRBV6-1 to TRBJ2-4; D remains unclear. The J call may be wrong; the DNA end is better matched by TRBJ2-7. The CDR3 is made up of 12 amino acids. CDR1 is MNHNS and CDR2 is SASEGT in the germline V gene. CDR3: CASSNHPGEQYF. The CDR3 DNA reads TGTGCCAGCAGTAATCACCCTGGCGAGCAGTACTTC.

This clonotype has only a few counts. The chain combines TRBV27 with TRBJ2-7, with 7 bases lining up with TRBD1. V trimming: 1 base; J trimming: 7 bases; junction bases outside the gene matches: 4. Germline-derived CDR1 and CDR2 are MNHEY and SMNVEV (reference sequence). This CDR3 has 13 residues. CDR3 DNA sequence: TGTGCCAGCAGTTTATTGACAGGGTGGGAGCAGTACTTC. Its translation: CASSLLTGWEQYF.

This sequence joins TRBV2 and TRBJ2-1, with unresolved D. Germline CDR1 reads SNHLY; CDR2 reads FYNNEI. CDR3 length: 11 amino acids. V was trimmed by 6 bases and J by 9 bases, leaving 9 bases between them. CDR3 loop: CASSQAPEQFF. CDR3 coding DNA: TGTGCCAGCAGCCAGGCCCCTGAGCAGTTCTTC.